This TCR beta chain was recovered during a study of identical twins. This clonotype was counted ten times or more. One entry per CDR3 protein, called by TCRdb with MiXCR from the 5' RACE reads. Counted here are 200,000 to 250,000 distinct CDR3 sequences, 5.5% to 7.5% occurring once; the ten biggest clones make up about 14%. Germline CDR1 and CDR2: LGHNT and FRNRAP. Trimming removed 7 bases from V and 6 bases from J; junction bases left unmatched: 9. The CDR3 extends over 14 amino acids. These data were also filed under a second study, of T cells expressing NK-cell markers. That source adds: Sorted CD3+CD56-NKG2C+, CD3+CD56+NKG2C- and CD3+CD56+NKG2C+ T cells were the source of the TCR beta repertoires.

V and J are TRBV12-5 and TRBJ2-1; 7 nucleotides agree with TRBD2. Sample: CD8+ T cells sorted from blood. This receptor was taken from a woman between 18 and 30 years old in good health. The chain's CDR3 is CASVRRELGNEQFF. As DNA, the CDR3 is TGTGCTAGTGTACGGCGGGAGTTAGGCAATGAGCAGTTCTTC.